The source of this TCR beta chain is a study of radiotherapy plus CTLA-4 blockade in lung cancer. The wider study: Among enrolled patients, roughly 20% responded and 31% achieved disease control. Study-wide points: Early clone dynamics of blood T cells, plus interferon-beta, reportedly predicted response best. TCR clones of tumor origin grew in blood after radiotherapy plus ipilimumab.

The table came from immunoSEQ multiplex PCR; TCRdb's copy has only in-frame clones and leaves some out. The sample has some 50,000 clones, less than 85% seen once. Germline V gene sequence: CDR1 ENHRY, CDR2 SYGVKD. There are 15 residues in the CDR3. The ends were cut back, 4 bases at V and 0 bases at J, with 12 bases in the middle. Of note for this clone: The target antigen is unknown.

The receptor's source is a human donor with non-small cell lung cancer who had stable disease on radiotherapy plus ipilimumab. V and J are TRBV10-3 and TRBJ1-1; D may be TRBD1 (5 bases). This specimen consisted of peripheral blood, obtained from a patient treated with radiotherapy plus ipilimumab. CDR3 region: CAISGRQNMNTEAFF. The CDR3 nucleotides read TGTGCCATCAGTGGACGACAGAACATGAACACTGAAGCTTTCTTT.